Below are 30 T cell receptor beta chains sequenced from a single sample in a study of cytomegalovirus exposure and HLA in healthy donors. Some clones are missing from TCRdb's copy, which holds only in-frame ones; the method was immunoSEQ multiplex PCR. Of 250,000 to 400,000 clones listed, roughly 90% are singletons. Sample: PBMCs. The receptors were sampled from a woman aged 25 to 45 in good health and CMV-seropositive.

This clone was picked up one time. The genes are TRBV9 and TRBJ2-7; 9 nucleotides line up with TRBD1. From germline, CDR1 is SGDLS and CDR2 YYNGEE. The CDR3 runs to 16 residues. The ends lost 0 bases at V and 5 bases at J; junction bases unmatched: 9. CDR3 DNA: TGTGCCAGCAGCGTAGAGCCGGGACAGGGCACCCACGAGCAGTACTTC. Residues: CASSVEPGQGTHEQYF.

The rearrangement joins TRBV18 to TRBJ1-2; tentative D call: TRBD1 (5 bases). CDR3 length equals 12 residues. Germline assignment: CDR1 KGHSH and CDR2 LQKENI. Trimming took 8 bases from V and 4 from J, leaving 11 bases between them. The CDR3 nucleotides are TGTGCCAGCATGCCGGGACGCTATGGCTACACCTTC. As protein: CASMPGRYGYTF.

This CDR3 reads CASSLEAGVRNEQYF. The CDR3 nucleotides read TGTGCCAGCAGTTTAGAAGCGGGAGTGAGGAACGAGCAGTACTTC. The chain couples TRBV27 to TRBJ2-7; 8 nucleotides align to TRBD2. V was pared by 2 bases and J by 5 bases, with 8 bases of the junction left unmatched. The V gene's germline CDR1 is MNHEY and CDR2 SMNVEV (reference sequence). The CDR3 is 15 residues long.

V usage is TRBV5-5 and J usage is TRBJ2-1, with D maybe TRBD1 (5 bases). The V end lost 0 bases, the J end lost 10 bases, and 8 bases lay between the germline ends. The CDR3 is made up of 12 amino acids. The germline gives CDR1 SGHKS, CDR2 YYEKEE (reference sequence). The CDR3 DNA sequence: TGTGCCAGCAGCTTGGGAGACAGAGAGCAGTTCTTC. Its protein product is CASSLGDREQFF.

V is TRBV30 and J is TRBJ2-7; the match to TRBD1 covers 9 bases. The germline V gene has CDR1 GTSNPN and CDR2 SVGIG (reference sequence). There are 14 residues in the CDR3. The trim removed 3 bases at V and 3 bases at J, leaving 6 bases unmatched. The CDR3 loop reads CAWSVGQGIYEQYF. In DNA form, the CDR3 reads TGTGCCTGGAGCGTGGGACAGGGAATCTACGAGCAGTACTTC.

This sequence joins TRBV27 and TRBJ2-7; TRBD2 is a possible D gene (5 bases). Per the germline V gene, CDR1 is MNHEY and CDR2 is SMNVEV (reference sequence). The CDR3 runs to 14 residues. With 2 bases removed from V and 2 bases from J, the gap between germline ends came to 10 bases. The CDR3 DNA reads TGTGCCAGCAGTTTAAGAGGGTTTACCTACGAGCAGTACTTC. Protein: CASSLRGFTYEQYF.

The chain employs TRBV5-4 and TRBJ1-1; D unresolved. The CDR3 loop spans 15 amino acids. Deletions cut 4 bases from V and 1 base from J, with 14 bases between. Per germline, CDR1 SGHNT and CDR2 YYREEE (reference sequence). The CDR3 nucleotides read TGTGCCAGCAGCGCCACGACGACGACGAACACTGAAGCTTTCTTT. It encodes CASSATTTTNTEAFF.

The gene calls are TRBV27 and TRBJ2-1, with 10 bases fitting TRBD2. In germline, CDR1 is MNHEY, CDR2 SMNVEV (reference sequence). This CDR3 spans 14 amino acids. J gave up 7 bases and V 2 bases, and 2 bases lay outside the gene matches. The CDR3 loop reads CASSLLAGVNEQFF. The CDR3 nucleotides are TGTGCCAGCAGTTTACTAGCGGGGGTTAATGAGCAGTTCTTC.

CDR3 sequence (DNA): TGTGCCAGCAGTTTATTAGACAGGGCTTACGAGCAGTACTTC. Its translation is CASSLLDRAYEQYF. The chain couples TRBV28 to TRBJ2-7; 7 bases are shared with TRBD1. Looked up from germline, CDR1 is MDHEN and CDR2 is SYDVKM. J gave up 4 bases and V 1 base, and 4 bases lay outside the gene matches. This CDR3 has 14 amino acids.

This sequence joins TRBV4-2 and TRBJ2-7; 9 positions match TRBD2. V gave up 2 bases and J gave up 8 bases; unmatched junction bases: 13. The CDR3 runs to 16 residues. Germline V gene sequence: CDR1 LGHNA, CDR2 YNFKEQ. CDR3 sequence reads: CASSQQATSGRGQQYF. Written as DNA, the CDR3 is TGTGCCAGCAGCCAACAAGCGACTAGCGGTCGGGGCCAGCAGTACTTC.

The V gene is TRBV6-1, the J gene TRBJ2-5; no definite D call. The CDR3 runs to 10 residues. The germline V gene encodes CDR1 MNHNS and CDR2 SASEGT. V lost 7 bases and J 5 bases, leaving 5 bases between the germline ends. The CDR3 protein is CASKWETQYF. For the CDR3, the DNA is TGTGCCAGCAAATGGGAGACCCAGTACTTC.

The chain uses TRBV4-3 and TRBJ2-4, with 7 bases matching TRBD2. The CDR3 runs to 13 residues. Germline CDR1 is LGHNA and CDR2 is YSLEER. The V segment lost 3 bases and the J segment 15 bases; nucleotides outside the gene matches: 11. For the CDR3, the DNA is TGCGCCAGCAGCCAGTCATTGGGAGGGGTGGGGTACTTC. Translating gives CASSQSLGGVGYF.

This CDR3 is CASSAGGFAGNTIYF. DNA of the CDR3: TGTGCCAGCAGCGCCGGGGGCTTCGCTGGAAACACCATATATTTT. The chain uses TRBV9 and TRBJ1-3; D might be TRBD1 (6 bases). V was cut by 3 bases and J by 2 bases, with 12 bases left in between. The CDR3 consists of 15 residues. Germline CDR1 is SGDLS and CDR2 is YYNGEE.

The V gene is TRBV7-2, the J gene TRBJ2-1, with 9 bases matching TRBD2. V shed 3 bases, J shed 2 bases, and the junction held 2 bases outside the gene matches. The CDR3 is made up of 15 amino acids. CDR1 is SGHTA and CDR2 is FQGNSA in the germline V gene. The CDR3 DNA follows: TGTGCCAGCAGCTTCGGACTAGCGACCTACAATGAGCAGTTCTTC. Translating gives CASSFGLATYNEQFF.

This clone was counted between two and nine times. The chain combines TRBV30 with TRBJ2-7; D call uncertain. The CDR3 contains 16 residues. Germline V gives CDR1 GTSNPN, CDR2 SVGIG (reference sequence). Trimming took off 4 bases at V and 2 bases at J, with 21 bases between the two ends. The CDR3 region is CAWKGRGTHKTYEQYF. The CDR3 nucleotides read TGTGCCTGGAAGGGTCGCGGAACCCACAAAACCTACGAGCAGTACTTC.

The gene calls are TRBV6-1 and TRBJ2-3; no clear D. Germline loops: CDR1 MNHNS, CDR2 SASEGT. The CDR3 totals 14 residues. Between the trimmed V and J ends, which lost 2 bases and 2 bases, there was a span of 8 bases. The CDR3 sequence: CASSERSSTDTQYF. The CDR3 nucleotides read TGTGCCAGCAGTGAAAGGTCTTCCACAGATACGCAGTATTTT.

The CDR3 sequence is CASSQITGANQPQHF. CDR3 sequence (DNA): TGCGCCAGCAGCCAAATAACAGGGGCCAATCAGCCCCAGCATTTT. V is TRBV4-3 and J is TRBJ1-5; the match to TRBD1 covers 7 bases. Germline values: CDR1 LGHNA, CDR2 YSLEER. The ends lost 2 bases at V and 3 bases at J; junction bases unmatched: 4. The CDR3 totals 15 residues.

The chain recombines TRBV13 with TRBJ2-1; D is perhaps TRBD2 (6 bases). The V end lost 5 bases, the J end lost 5 bases, and 19 bases lay between the germline ends. Germline values: CDR1 PRHDT, CDR2 FYEKMQ (reference sequence). The CDR3 contains 16 residues. Written as DNA, the CDR3 is TGTGCCAGCAGCATCTCATTGGGGGGACGGCACAATGAGCAGTTCTTC. Translated: CASSISLGGRHNEQFF.

The chain joins TRBV7-6 to TRBJ2-1; D may be TRBD2 (6 bases). The CDR3 contains 13 residues. Germline loops: CDR1 SGHVS, CDR2 FNYEAQ. V lost 5 bases, J lost 4 bases, and 9 bases lay in between. DNA for the CDR3: TGTGCCAGCAGCCGGGAGACTTACAATGAGCAGTTCTTC. It translates to CASSRETYNEQFF.

The chain couples TRBV6-5 to TRBJ1-1; 8 bases align to TRBD1. The germline V gene encodes CDR1 MNHEY and CDR2 SVGAGI. This CDR3 has 14 amino acids. V shed 6 bases and J 1 base; nucleotides not matched to a gene: 4. CDR3 coding DNA: TGTGCCAGCAGACCAGGGGGCGCGAACACTGAAGCTTTCTTT. The encoded protein is CASRPGGANTEAFF.

The genes are TRBV7-6 and TRBJ1-1, with D tentatively TRBD1 (5 bases). Germline values: CDR1 SGHVS, CDR2 FNYEAQ. Trimming left V 4 bases short and J 7 bases short, with 16 bases between. The CDR3 is 14 amino acids. Here the CDR3 DNA reads TGTGCCAGCAGCTCCGAGGCCCCAGGGATTGAAGCTTTCTTT. As protein: CASSSEAPGIEAFF. Using reference TRBV7-6 and TRBJ1-1 for the parts outside the CDR3, the full variable domain is GAGVSQSPRYKVTKRGQDVALRCDPISGHVSLYWYRQALGQGPEFLTYFNYEAQQDKSGLPNDRFSAERPEGSISTLTIQRTEQRDSAMYRCASSSEAPGIEAFFGQGTRLTVV.

This chain uses TRBV25-1 with TRBJ2-2; a weak D match, TRBD1 (6 bases). The CDR3 has 16 residues. The ends were cut back, 5 bases at V and 7 bases at J, with 20 bases in the middle. CDR1 MGHDK and CDR2 SYGVNS come from the germline V gene. The CDR3 nucleotides are TGTGCCAGCAGTCTATACTCAGGGGAAGGTGTCGGGGAGCTGTTTTTT. This codes for CASSLYSGEGVGELFF.

DNA for the CDR3: TGTGCCAGCAGCGTGGTAGCGGGGGGCCCCTACAATGAGCAGTTCTTC. This sequence encodes CASSVVAGGPYNEQFF. J is TRBJ2-1 and V is TRBV9; the match to TRBD2 covers 10 bases. Trimming at V came to 2 bases and at J to 2 bases, leaving 4 bases not matched to a gene. The CDR3 has 16 residues. Germline V gene sequence: CDR1 SGDLS, CDR2 YYNGEE.

This clone turned up a few times. The genes are TRBV2 and TRBJ1-5; 9 bases match TRBD1. Trimming took 6 bases from V and 7 from J; bases not matched to a gene: 4. Germline V gives CDR1 SNHLY, CDR2 FYNNEI. CDR3 length equals 13 residues. In DNA form, the CDR3 reads TGTGCCAGCAGGACAGGGGGAACCCAGCCCCAGCATTTT. It is translated as CASRTGGTQPQHF.

The chain uses TRBV6-5 and TRBJ1-6; D may be TRBD1 (5 bases). The germline CDR1 and CDR2 sequences are MNHEY and SVGAGI. Trimming took off 7 bases at V and 8 bases at J, with 12 bases between the two ends. This CDR3 comprises 13 residues. The CDR3 bases are TGTGCCAGCACTCGGGGCTCAGATTCACCCCTCCACTTT. This codes for CASTRGSDSPLHF.

The rearrangement links TRBV18 to TRBJ2-1; tentative D call: TRBD2 (5 bases). Germline lookup yields CDR1 KGHSH and CDR2 LQKENI. Trimming removed 0 bases at V and 2 bases at J, with 11 bases between. This CDR3 comprises 16 residues. CDR3 in DNA: TGTGCCAGCTCACCACCGCTAGGGAGAGCCTACAATGAGCAGTTCTTC. Its translation: CASSPPLGRAYNEQFF.

As concerns this clone: This sample includes further DNA sequences coding for the same CDR3. The chain couples TRBV28 to TRBJ2-7; unclear D gene. Deletions cut 5 bases from V and 3 bases from J, with 2 bases between. CDR3 length: 10 residues. CDR1 and CDR2 from the germline V gene are MDHEN and SYDVKM. The CDR3: CASSDYEQYF. In DNA, the CDR3 is TGTGCCAGCAGTGACTACGAGCAGTACTTC. The whole variable domain, filled in from reference TRBV28 and TRBJ2-7, reads DVKVTQSSRYLVKRTGEKVFLECVQDMDHENMFWYRQDPGLGLRLIYFSYDVKMKEKGDIPEGYSVSREKKERFSLILESASTNQTSMYLCASSDYEQYFGPGTRLTVT.

This rearrangement joins TRBV28 to TRBJ2-1; D not certain. Trimming took off 4 bases at V and 7 bases at J, with 14 bases between the two ends. Germline loops: CDR1 MDHEN, CDR2 SYDVKM. The CDR3 spans 14 residues. CDR3 DNA sequence: TGTGCCAGCAGTTCCAATACAATCTCGAATGAGCAGTTCTTC. Protein sequence: CASSSNTISNEQFF.

The chain couples TRBV27 to TRBJ1-5; a weak D match, TRBD1 (5 bases). This CDR3 spans 14 amino acids. V shed 6 bases and J shed 0 bases, with 9 bases lying between them. Per the germline V gene, CDR1 is MNHEY and CDR2 is SMNVEV (reference sequence). In DNA, the CDR3 is TGTGCCAGCAGACAGGCGCTTAGCAATCAGCCCCAGCATTTT. Its protein product is CASRQALSNQPQHF.

This clone appeared once. The V gene is TRBV27, the J gene TRBJ2-7, with D maybe TRBD2 (6 bases). V lost 5 bases and J 3 bases, leaving 14 bases between the germline ends. The CDR3 has 14 amino acids. Germline CDR1 is MNHEY and CDR2 is SMNVEV (reference sequence). In DNA form, the CDR3 reads TGTGCCAGCAGTCTTAATCCTAGCGACTACGAGCAGTACTTC. Protein product: CASSLNPSDYEQYF.